The 29 T cell receptor beta chains in this list originate from one sample, sequenced in a study of T cells in Graves' hyperthyroidism and ophthalmopathy (dated by TCRdb to about 2019). Library preparation was by multiplex PCR. The sample was run on an Illumina HiSeq 2000. TCR beta CDR3 regions were amplified from RNA transcripts. For the first round of RT-PCR on the TCR CDR3, the HTBI primer set was used together with the Qiagen OneStep RT-PCR kit. Using fastp at Q25 and MiXCR, TCRdb reprocessed the public reads and kept productive beta chains. Rows matching on CDR3 protein sequence are summarized as one entry with the most common DNA and genes. Present in this sample are 600,000 to 800,000 distinct CDR3 sequences, 35% of which were seen just once. Around 30% of the sample is in the top ten clones. Sequencing was performed on blood. The receptors were sampled from a woman between 40 and 50 years old with Graves' hyperthyroidism.

Points on this clonotype: A much larger clonotype is one base distant, so this may be a read error. The CDR3 protein is CASSSPGGGYGEQYF. As DNA, the CDR3 is TGTGCCAGCAGCTCCCCCGGAGGGGGCTACGGCGAGCAGTACTTC. This chain uses TRBV6-5 with TRBJ2-7, with a weak D call TRBD1 (7 bases). Germline CDR1 MNHEY, CDR2 SVGAGI. V gave up 6 bases and J gave up 6 bases, with 21 bases separating them. CDR3 length: 15 amino acids.

On this clonotype itself: One base away lies a much larger clone, so this may be a sequencing read error. The chain carries TRBV7-2 and TRBJ1-1; D gene unclear. The germline gives CDR1 SGHTA, CDR2 FQGNSA. This CDR3 is 12 amino acids long. V lost 5 bases to trimming and J lost 2 bases, with 6 bases between them. CDR3 amino acids: CASSMINTEAFF. The CDR3, as DNA: TGTGCCAGCAGCATGATCAACACTGAAGCTTTCTTT.

This clonotype occurred many times. As DNA, the CDR3 is TGTGCCACCAGCAGAGACCGCGACAGGGGGTACTACGAGCAGTACTTC. It yields the protein CATSRDRDRGYYEQYF. The chain couples TRBV15 to TRBJ2-7; 9 bases line up with TRBD1. CDR1 LNHNV and CDR2 YYDKDF come from the germline V gene (reference sequence). CDR3 size: 16 residues. V shed 0 bases and J 3 bases; nucleotides not matched to a gene: 6.

This clonotype has only a few counts. V is TRBV20-1 and J is TRBJ2-7; 7 bases align to TRBD1. Losses at the gene ends were 5 bases for V and 1 base for J; bases not matched to a gene: 11. The CDR3 consists of 15 residues. Looked up from germline, CDR1 is DFQATT and CDR2 is SNEGSKA (reference sequence). The CDR3 is CSARRPGQRSYEQYF. CDR3 nucleotides: TGCAGTGCTCGAAGGCCGGGACAGCGGTCCTACGAGCAGTACTTC.

This clonotype was observed at least ten times. The chain recombines TRBV10-3 with TRBJ1-5; 10 nucleotides line up with TRBD1. The J segment lost 0 bases and the V segment lost 9 bases, leaving 11 bases of the junction unmatched. The germline V gene has CDR1 ENHRY and CDR2 SYGVKD. This CDR3 has 17 amino acids. This CDR3 reads CAISPGQGRGSNQPQHF. The CDR3 DNA is TGTGCCATATCCCCGGGACAGGGGAGGGGTAGCAATCAGCCCCAGCATTTT.

This clonotype was detected many times. The chain couples TRBV20-1 to TRBJ1-1, with unresolved D. Trimming removed 6 bases from V and 0 bases from J, with 8 bases in between. The length of the CDR3 is 12 residues. Germline assignment: CDR1 DFQATT and CDR2 SNEGSKA (reference sequence). Here the CDR3 DNA reads TGCAGTGCATGGCAGGTGAACACTGAAGCTTTCTTT. Its translation: CSAWQVNTEAFF.

The table lists this clonotype with a few counts. The chain combines TRBV19 with TRBJ1-3; 9 bases agree with TRBD1. The CDR3 contains 15 residues. Trimming at V came to 4 bases and at J to 2 bases, leaving 3 bases not matched to a gene. Germline CDR1 reads LNHDA; CDR2 reads SQIVND (reference sequence). CDR3 bases: TGTGCCAGTAGTACGACAGGGGGAGCTGGAAACACCATATATTTT. This sequence encodes CASSTTGGAGNTIYF.

The chain couples TRBV5-1 to TRBJ2-7, with D uncertain. V was cut by 5 bases and J by 3 bases, with 12 bases left in between. This CDR3 comprises 13 residues. Per the germline V gene, CDR1 is SGHRS and CDR2 is YFSETQ. In DNA form, the CDR3 reads TGCGCCAGCAGACCAACCGTAAACTACGAGCAGTACTTC. Encoded protein: CASRPTVNYEQYF.

V and J are TRBV7-9 and TRBJ1-2; 7 bases are a match to TRBD1. Trimming took 5 bases from V and 4 from J; bases not matched to a gene: 10. The CDR3 runs to 15 residues. The germline V gene encodes CDR1 SEHNR and CDR2 FQNEAQ (reference sequence). CDR3 bases: TGTGCCAGCAGCGCGACAGGGACGGCAGGCTATGGCTACACCTTC. Protein: CASSATGTAGYGYTF.

Comments on this clonotype: A far larger clone lies a single base away; this is likely a read error. This chain connects TRBV12-3 or TRBV12-4 to TRBJ2-7; no clear D. This CDR3 is built from 11 residues. CDR3 amino acids: CASSYGGEQHF. CDR3 sequence (DNA): TGTGCCAGCAGTTATGGTGGCGAGCAGCACTTC.

The chain combines TRBV14 with TRBJ1-2, with no clear D. Trimming removed 0 bases at V and 8 bases at J, with 4 bases between. The CDR3 extends over 11 amino acids. The germline gives CDR1 SGHDN, CDR2 FVKESK. The CDR3 DNA is TGTGCCAGCAGCCAAGATACCGGCTACACCTTC. This sequence encodes CASSQDTGYTF.

The chain is built from TRBV19 and TRBJ1-2, with 8 bases that match TRBD1. The CDR3 spans 13 residues. V was clipped by 6 bases and J by 7 bases; unmatched bases: 7. From germline, CDR1 is LNHDA and CDR2 SQIVND (reference sequence). CDR3 in amino acids: CASRAAGGFGYTF. The CDR3 DNA sequence: TGTGCCAGTAGGGCTGCAGGGGGCTTTGGCTACACCTTC.

This clonotype was seen more than once but under ten times. The chain couples TRBV7-2 to TRBJ2-7, with D hard to call. Germline V gene lookup returns CDR1 SGHTA and CDR2 FQGNSA. V gave up 2 bases and J gave up 0 bases, with 8 bases separating them. The CDR3 is made up of 14 amino acids. The CDR3, as DNA: TGTGCCAGCAGCTTATGGGATACCTCCTACGAGCAGTACTTC. Protein: CASSLWDTSYEQYF.

V gene TRBV7-9 combines with J gene TRBJ1-4; D gene ambiguous. The CDR3 has 17 residues. V was clipped by 5 bases and J by 6 bases, with 22 bases between them. CDR1 and CDR2 from the germline V gene are SEHNR and FQNEAQ (reference sequence). The CDR3 sequence: CASSGGRDGAFDEKLFF. The CDR3 DNA is TGTGCCAGCAGCGGAGGACGCGACGGTGCCTTTGATGAAAAACTGTTTTTT.

This clonotype has only a few counts. A read error may explain this, as a much larger clone is one base away. J is TRBJ2-7 and V is TRBV29-1, with D perhaps TRBD1 or TRBD2 (7 bases each). V was cut by 7 bases and J by 3 bases, with 22 bases left in between. The CDR3 covers 15 residues. Germline CDR1 SQVTM, CDR2 ANQGSEA. Written as DNA, the CDR3 is TGCAGCGCTAAGAGGGGAGGGGGCAGCATCTACGAGCAGTACTTC. This translates into CSAKRGGGSIYEQYF.

This clonotype was detected a few times. The genes are TRBV12-3 or TRBV12-4 and TRBJ2-5; D might be TRBD1 or TRBD2, each matching 6 bases. The CDR3 contains 15 residues. Trimming cost V 5 bases and J 4 bases, with 17 bases left between them. CDR3 nucleotide sequence: TGTGCCAGCAGTGATGGTATCGGGGGCCGAGAGACCCAGTACTTC. As protein: CASSDGIGGRETQYF.

This clonotype was counted a few times. The genes are TRBV7-8 and TRBJ1-5, with D perhaps matching TRBD1 (5 bases). Germline CDR1 SGHVS, CDR2 FQNEAQ. Trimming shortened V by 5 bases and J by 5 bases, and 19 bases separated the two germline ends. The CDR3 has 16 amino acids. CDR3 region: CASSQDFVSRDQPQHF. The DNA of the CDR3 is TGTGCCAGCAGCCAAGATTTCGTGAGCAGGGATCAGCCCCAGCATTTT.

This clonotype was seen ten or more times. The rearrangement links TRBV7-2 to TRBJ1-2; 9 bases match TRBD1. Germline lookup yields CDR1 SGHTA and CDR2 FQGNSA. There are 15 residues in the CDR3. The junction had 10 bases not matched to a gene; V was cut back by 5 bases and J by 6 bases. The CDR3 DNA follows: TGTGCCAGCAGCCCAGAAGGGACAGGGCTTGATGGCTACACCTTC. Translation: CASSPEGTGLDGYTF.

The chain combines TRBV20-1 with TRBJ1-5; weak D call: TRBD1 (6 bases). V lost 6 bases and J lost 7, with 22 bases in between. Per the germline V gene, CDR1 is DFQATT and CDR2 is SNEGSKA (reference sequence). The CDR3 spans 15 residues. CDR3 in DNA: TGCAGTGCCGCGGAACCACAGGGTTCAGGACAGCCCCAGCATTTT. Protein sequence: CSAAEPQGSGQPQHF.

At least ten counts were recorded for this clonotype. The chain is built from TRBV19 and TRBJ1-2; possibly TRBD1 for D (5 bases). The CDR3 contains 13 residues. Looked up from germline, CDR1 is LNHDA and CDR2 is SQIVND (reference sequence). V was pared by 9 bases and J by 8 bases, with 19 bases between. The CDR3 is CASDSGTMGGYTF. CDR3 nucleotides: TGTGCCAGCGACTCCGGGACGATGGGAGGCTACACCTTC.

This clonotype occurred many times. This chain links TRBV20-1 with TRBJ1-1, with 7 positions matching TRBD1. Germline CDR1 DFQATT, CDR2 SNEGSKA (reference sequence). CDR3 length: 13 amino acids. Trimming cost V 2 bases and J 5 bases; bases outside gene matches: 5. The CDR3 sequence is CSARKGAGTEAFF. The CDR3 region has the DNA TGCAGTGCTAGAAAGGGGGCGGGGACTGAAGCTTTCTTT.

The chain uses TRBV7-2 and TRBJ2-5, with a tentative D call TRBD1 (5 bases). The J call may be mistaken, given a closer DNA end match to TRBJ2-4. Germline V gene sequence: CDR1 SGHTA, CDR2 FQGNSA. The CDR3 loop spans 13 amino acids. CDR3 coding DNA: TGTGCCAGCAGTCAACAGGACAAAAACATTCAGTACTTC. It specifies CASSQQDKNIQYF.

The chain couples TRBV4-3 to TRBJ1-6; D is unclear. V lost 3 bases and J lost 9, with 15 bases in between. The CDR3 loop spans 15 amino acids. CDR1 LGHNA and CDR2 YSLEER come from the germline V gene. The CDR3 region has the DNA TGCGCCAGCAGCCAGAAAGAGACGACGAGTTCACCCCTCCACTTT. This codes for CASSQKETTSSPLHF.

A few counts support this clonotype. The V call is TRBV6-1, the J call TRBJ2-7, with D possibly TRBD2 on 6 matching bases. The CDR3 totals 15 residues. Germline V gene data show CDR1 as MNHNS and CDR2 as SASEGT. Trimming left V 5 bases short and J 3 bases short, with 17 bases between. CDR3: CASSQRGTGSYEQYF. The CDR3 DNA is TGTGCCAGCAGTCAACGGGGGACGGGTAGCTACGAGCAGTACTTC.

There are a few counts of this clonotype. The chain employs TRBV6-5 and TRBJ2-7, with 11 bases aligning to TRBD2. After removal of 5 bases from V and 2 bases from J, the junction contained 5 bases not matched to a gene. The CDR3 has 15 residues. Germline-derived CDR1 and CDR2 are MNHEY and SVGAGI. The CDR3 DNA sequence: TGTGCCAGCAGTATGACTAGCGGGGTAGCCTACGAGCAGTACTTC. Translation: CASSMTSGVAYEQYF.

The chain recombines TRBV4-3 with TRBJ1-4; D remains unclear. Germline CDR1 is LGHNA and CDR2 is YSLEER. The V gene lost 4 bases and the J gene lost 7 bases, with 25 bases spanning the gap. The CDR3 has 18 residues. In nucleotides, the CDR3 is TGCGCCAGCAGCCTAACACCCACGGGTTGGCTCCGTTTTGAAAAACTGTTTTTT. It yields the protein CASSLTPTGWLRFEKLFF.

The table lists this clonotype with many counts. The chain links TRBV20-1 to TRBJ2-7, with a tentative D call TRBD1 (5 bases). V gave up 0 bases and J gave up 3 bases, with 12 bases separating them. The CDR3 contains 14 residues. Germline V gene lookup returns CDR1 DFQATT and CDR2 SNEGSKA (reference sequence). In DNA form, the CDR3 reads TGCAGTGCTAGAGAGACAGCAGATCACTACGAGCAGTACTTC. This gives the protein CSARETADHYEQYF.

This clonotype occurred a few times. The chain couples TRBV7-2 to TRBJ2-5, with D possibly being TRBD1 (6 bases). The CDR3 extends over 18 amino acids. Germline assignment: CDR1 SGHTA and CDR2 FQGNSA. The V gene lost 1 base and the J gene lost 4 bases, with 22 bases spanning the gap. CDR3 protein: CASSLDNMGQGSRETQYF. The CDR3 nucleotides are TGTGCCAGCAGCTTAGACAACATGGGGCAGGGGAGTCGAGAGACCCAGTACTTC.

This clonotype was seen at least ten times. V gene TRBV7-3 combines with J gene TRBJ2-6; D is unresolved. Trimming removed 3 bases at V and 4 bases at J, with 10 bases between. The germline CDR1 and CDR2 sequences are SGHTA and FQGTGA. There are 15 residues in the CDR3. The CDR3 reads CASSFNDGGANVLTF. The CDR3 DNA follows: TGTGCCAGCAGCTTTAACGACGGCGGGGCCAACGTCCTGACTTTC. The full variable domain, in which reference TRBV7-3 and TRBJ2-6 provide the parts outside the CDR3, is GAGVSQTPSNKVTEKGKYVELRCDPISGHTALYWYRQSLGQGPEFLIYFQGTGAADDSGLPNDRFFAVRPEGSVSTLKIQRTERGDSAVYLCASSFNDGGANVLTFGAGSRLTVL.